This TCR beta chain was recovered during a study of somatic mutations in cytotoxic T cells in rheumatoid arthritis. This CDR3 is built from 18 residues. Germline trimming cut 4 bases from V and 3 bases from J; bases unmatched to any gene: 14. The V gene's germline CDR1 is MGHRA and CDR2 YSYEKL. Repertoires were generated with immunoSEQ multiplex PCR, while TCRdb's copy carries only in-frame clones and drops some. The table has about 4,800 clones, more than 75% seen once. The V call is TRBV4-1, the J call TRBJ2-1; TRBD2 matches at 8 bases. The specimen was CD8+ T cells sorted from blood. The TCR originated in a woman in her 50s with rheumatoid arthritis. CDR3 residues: CASSRLSPGTSLYNEQFF. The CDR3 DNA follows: TGCGCCAGCAGCCGACTCAGCCCCGGGACTAGTCTCTACAATGAGCAGTTCTTC.